Below, 19 T cell receptor beta chains from the same sample are listed, as sequenced in a study of OX40 agonist ivuxolimab in advanced cancers. The protocol was immunoSEQ multiplex PCR, while the TCRdb copy is restricted to in-frame clones and leaves out a portion. The data contain some 70,000 clones, around nine tenths of them seen just once; the ten biggest clones take up around 1.9%. This material consisted of CD4+ or CD8+ T cells sorted from blood, taken in a trial of the OX40 agonist ivuxolimab. All receptors come from an adult with an advanced solid tumor such as melanoma, head and neck, liver or kidney cancer.

This clone was seen only once. The genes are TRBV4-1 and TRBJ1-1; D may be TRBD1 (5 bases). This CDR3 has 13 residues. V dropped 2 bases and J dropped 11 bases, with 15 bases sitting between them. Germline CDR1 is MGHRA and CDR2 is YSYEKL. The CDR3 region is CASSQLVLGVAFF. The CDR3 region has the DNA TGCGCCAGCAGCCAACTTGTCTTGGGGGTGGCTTTCTTT.

The rearrangement joins TRBV19 to TRBJ1-1; TRBD1 aligns across 7 bases. After removal of 4 bases from V and 1 base from J, the junction contained 6 bases not matched to a gene. The CDR3 is made up of 15 amino acids. Germline assignment: CDR1 LNHDA and CDR2 SQIVND (reference sequence). The CDR3 spells CASSTTGASNTEAFF. CDR3 in DNA: TGTGCCAGTAGTACAACAGGGGCCTCGAACACTGAAGCTTTCTTT.

The V and J genes are TRBV29-1 and TRBJ2-1; no firm D call. This CDR3 is 14 amino acids long. V gave up 4 bases and J gave up 0 bases, with 10 bases separating them. The germline V gene encodes CDR1 SQVTM and CDR2 ANQGSEA. The CDR3, as DNA: TGCAGCGTTGCCCCGATCCTCTCCTACAATGAGCAGTTCTTC. Its translation: CSVAPILSYNEQFF.

The chain joins TRBV6-4 to TRBJ2-6; weak D call: TRBD2 (6 bases). The V end was cut by 8 bases, the J end by 2 bases, with 13 bases between. The CDR3 length is 15 residues. Germline values: CDR1 MRHNA, CDR2 SNTAGT. Written as DNA, the CDR3 is TGTGCCAGCCCCATTAGGAGGGCTGGGGCCAACGTCCTGACTTTC. It yields the protein CASPIRRAGANVLTF.

This chain links TRBV4-2 with TRBJ2-1, with 9 nucleotides matching TRBD1. The trim removed 4 bases at V and 5 bases at J, leaving 6 bases unmatched. Germline CDR1 LGHNA, CDR2 YNFKEQ. The CDR3 has 15 residues. The CDR3 DNA sequence: TGTGCCAGCAGCCGCGACAGGGGGAAGAACAATGAGCAGTTCTTC. Residues: CASSRDRGKNNEQFF.

This sequence joins TRBV6-6 and TRBJ1-5, with D possibly matching TRBD1 (5 bases). Germline V gene lookup returns CDR1 MNHNY and CDR2 SVGAGI (reference sequence). V was cut by 5 bases and J by 0 bases, with 11 bases left in between. CDR3 size: 15 residues. The CDR3 region has the DNA TGTGCCAGCAGTGACCAGGGATTTAGCAATCAGCCCCAGCATTTT. Protein sequence: CASSDQGFSNQPQHF.

The V call is TRBV5-6, the J call TRBJ2-2; possibly TRBD1 or TRBD2 for D (5 bases each). This CDR3 comprises 17 residues. Germline lookup yields CDR1 SGHDT and CDR2 YYEEEE. V lost 1 base and J 4 bases, leaving 17 bases between the germline ends. The CDR3 loop is CASSLMAAGTTTGELFF. CDR3 sequence (DNA): TGTGCCAGCAGCTTGATGGCAGCCGGGACGACCACCGGGGAGCTGTTTTTT.

The J gene is TRBJ1-3, the V gene TRBV7-2; the D gene is possibly TRBD1 (5 bases). V lost 1 base and J lost 2, with 9 bases in between. This CDR3 has 15 residues. Per germline, CDR1 SGHTA and CDR2 FQGNSA. DNA for the CDR3: TGTGCCAGCAGCTTAGTTCAGGGCCCTGGAAACACCATATATTTT. This codes for CASSLVQGPGNTIYF. The entire variable domain, with the rest obtained from reference TRBV7-2 and TRBJ1-3, is as follows: GAGVSQSPSNKVTEKGKDVELRCDPISGHTALYWYRQSLGQGLEFLIYFQGNSAPDKSGLPSDRFSAERTGGSVSTLTIQRTQQEDSAVYLCASSLVQGPGNTIYFGEGSWLTVV.

J is TRBJ1-2 and V is TRBV15; no reliable D call. The CDR3 is 16 residues long. V lost 0 bases, J lost 1 base, and 12 bases lay in between. Germline V gene data show CDR1 as LNHNV and CDR2 as YYDKDF (reference sequence). CDR3: CATSRDTNTGNYGYTF. The CDR3 DNA follows: TGTGCCACCAGCAGAGATACGAACACCGGTAACTATGGCTACACCTTC.

V gene TRBV4-1 combines with J gene TRBJ2-2; D is unresolved. This CDR3 region has 14 residues. Germline V CDR1 and CDR2: MGHRA, YSYEKL. V was cut by 3 bases and J by 1 base, with 6 bases left in between. The CDR3 loop reads CASSQAGNTGELFF. DNA of the CDR3: TGCGCCAGCAGCCAGGCAGGGAACACCGGGGAGCTGTTTTTT.

In this sample, this clone turned up once. This chain links TRBV6-1 with TRBJ1-2; D unclear. CDR1 and CDR2 from the germline V gene are MNHNS and SASEGT. CDR3 length equals 15 residues. V shed 2 bases and J shed 0 bases, with 10 bases lying between them. CDR3 protein: CASSEITPTNYGYTF. DNA for the CDR3: TGTGCCAGCAGTGAAATCACACCTACTAACTATGGCTACACCTTC.

The chain uses TRBV6-1 and TRBJ2-7; D gene unclear. Per germline, CDR1 MNHNS and CDR2 SASEGT. Trimming pared 6 bases from V and 7 bases from J, leaving 16 bases between. CDR3 size: 13 residues. The CDR3 is CASSPGRRNEQYF. The DNA for the CDR3 is TGTGCCAGCAGCCCAGGCCGCCGAAATGAGCAGTACTTC.

This chain links TRBV2 with TRBJ2-7, with D perhaps matching TRBD1 or TRBD2 (5 bases each). Trimming removed 1 base from V and 1 base from J, with 11 bases in between. The CDR3 is 15 residues long. Germline V CDR1 and CDR2: SNHLY, FYNNEI. The DNA of the CDR3 is TGTGCCAGCAGTGAAGGAGGGTGGGGGTCCTACGAGCAGTACTTC. Encoded protein: CASSEGGWGSYEQYF.

The V gene is TRBV14, the J gene TRBJ1-2; TRBD1 is a possible D gene (6 bases). The CDR3 loop spans 15 amino acids. V was trimmed by 5 bases and J by 4 bases, leaving 17 bases between them. In germline, CDR1 is SGHDN, CDR2 FVKESK. The DNA for the CDR3 is TGTGCCAGCAGCTACGGGACAAGGTTGGGCTATGGCTACACCTTC. It translates to CASSYGTRLGYGYTF.

CDR3 loop: CASSTDRAGNQPQHF. The CDR3 DNA reads TGTGCCAGTAGTACCGACAGGGCGGGCAATCAGCCCCAGCATTTT. The rearrangement links TRBV19 to TRBJ1-5, with 7 bases matching TRBD1. Germline CDR1 and CDR2: LNHDA and SQIVND (reference sequence). Losses at the gene ends were 4 bases for V and 2 bases for J; bases not matched to a gene: 5. The CDR3 sequence is 15 residues long.

The CDR3 sequence: CASSLLAGGELFF. CDR3 DNA sequence: TGTGCCAGCAGCTTACTAGCGGGGGGGGAGCTGTTTTTT. The chain couples TRBV7-2 to TRBJ2-2, with 9 nucleotides matching TRBD2. V trimming: 2 bases; J trimming: 8 bases; junction bases outside the gene matches: 0. In germline, CDR1 is SGHTA, CDR2 FQGNSA. The CDR3 is 13 amino acids.

The chain joins TRBV7-9 to TRBJ2-7; TRBD1 is a possible D gene (6 bases). Trimming left V 3 bases short and J 0 bases short, with 12 bases between. This CDR3 region has 15 residues. Germline V gene sequence: CDR1 SEHNR, CDR2 FQNEAQ (reference sequence). The CDR3 loop reads CASSLDSWSSYEQYF. CDR3 in DNA: TGTGCCAGCAGCTTGGACAGTTGGAGCTCCTACGAGCAGTACTTC.

The chain has TRBV4-1 and TRBJ1-5, with 7 bases that match TRBD1. This CDR3 has 12 residues. Trimming took 4 bases from V and 7 from J; bases not matched to a gene: 1. Germline V gene lookup returns CDR1 MGHRA and CDR2 YSYEKL. This CDR3 is CASSPGGQPQHF. For the CDR3, the DNA is TGCGCCAGCAGCCCAGGGGGACAGCCCCAGCATTTT.

The chain carries TRBV10-1 and TRBJ2-2, with no clear D. Germline-derived CDR1 and CDR2 are WNHNN and SYGVQD (reference sequence). Trimming cost V 0 bases and J 0 bases, with 11 bases left between them. The CDR3 is 17 amino acids. The CDR3 coding sequence is TGCGCCAGCAGTGAGTCGAGACACCGAGCGAACACCGGGGAGCTGTTTTTT. It is translated as CASSESRHRANTGELFF.